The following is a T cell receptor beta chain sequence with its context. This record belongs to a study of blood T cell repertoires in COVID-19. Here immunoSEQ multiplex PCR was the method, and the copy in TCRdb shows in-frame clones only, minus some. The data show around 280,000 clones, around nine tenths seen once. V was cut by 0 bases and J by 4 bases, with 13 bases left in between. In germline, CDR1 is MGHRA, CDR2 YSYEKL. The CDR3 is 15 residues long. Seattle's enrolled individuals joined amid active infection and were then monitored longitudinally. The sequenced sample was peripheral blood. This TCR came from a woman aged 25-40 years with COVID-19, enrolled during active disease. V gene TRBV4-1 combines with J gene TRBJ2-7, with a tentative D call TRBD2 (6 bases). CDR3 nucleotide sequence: TGCGCCAGCAGCCAAGATCTGACTAGTTTGTACGAGCAGTACTTC. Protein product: CASSQDLTSLYEQYF.